The 27 T cell receptor beta chains presented below share a single source sample, sequenced in a study of shared clonotypes between healthy human individuals. Sequenced by immunoSEQ multiplex PCR; TCRdb stores in-frame clones only, minus some. The table lists approximately 2.4 million clones, approximately 94% of them singletons, with around 0.13% in the top ten. The sample was naive CD4+ T cells sorted from blood. Described subset: CD45RA+ positively selected. These TCRs come from a man aged 18 to 35 in good health.

The J gene is TRBJ2-1, the V gene TRBV6-4; D possibly matches TRBD1 or TRBD2 (5 bases each). The CDR3 is made up of 13 amino acids. Trimming cost V 4 bases and J 5 bases, with 9 bases left between them. Germline lookup yields CDR1 MRHNA and CDR2 SNTAGT. This chain's CDR3 is CASSVWGNNEQFF. DNA of the CDR3: TGTGCCAGCAGTGTGTGGGGGAACAATGAGCAGTTCTTC.

V is TRBV5-1 and J is TRBJ2-2; either TRBD1 or TRBD2 may fit D (6 bases each). The germline V and J ends were trimmed by 2 bases and 0 bases, with 8 bases remaining between them. Germline CDR1 SGHRS, CDR2 YFSETQ. The length of the CDR3 is 15 residues. Here the CDR3 DNA reads TGCGCCAGCAGCTTCGGGGGCTCGAACACCGGGGAGCTGTTTTTT. Its translation: CASSFGGSNTGELFF.

On this clone itself: Other DNA sequences of this sample code for an identical CDR3. The CDR3 here is CASSLVATDTQYF. CDR3 DNA: TGCGCCAGCAGCTTGGTTGCCACAGATACGCAGTATTTT. V usage is TRBV5-1 and J usage is TRBJ2-3; D call uncertain. This CDR3 has 13 residues. V dropped 0 bases and J dropped 2 bases, with 4 bases sitting between them. The germline V gene encodes CDR1 SGHRS and CDR2 YFSETQ.

The gene calls are TRBV6-5 and TRBJ2-3; no firm D call. Germline-derived CDR1 and CDR2 are MNHEY and SVGAGI. The CDR3 runs 13 residues. Between the trimmed V and J ends, which lost 6 bases and 5 bases, there was a span of 12 bases. CDR3 coding DNA: TGTGCCAGCAGAAAGGTGCTCAGAGATACGCAGTATTTT. Translating gives CASRKVLRDTQYF.

The CDR3 sequence is CASSEGIVTTEQYF. In DNA, the CDR3 is TGTGCCAGCAGTGAAGGGATAGTGACAACGGAGCAGTACTTC. V usage is TRBV6-1 and J usage is TRBJ2-7; D is uncertain. This CDR3 has 14 residues. Germline V gives CDR1 MNHNS, CDR2 SASEGT. V lost 1 base to trimming and J lost 7 bases, with 14 bases between them.

The J gene is TRBJ1-1, the V gene TRBV30; 7 bases agree with TRBD1. The V segment lost 5 bases and the J segment 5 bases; nucleotides outside the gene matches: 11. The CDR3 sequence is 14 residues long. Germline CDR1 GTSNPN, CDR2 SVGIG (reference sequence). The DNA for the CDR3 is TGTGCCTGGGGAGATCAGGGGGTCTATACTGAAGCTTTCTTT. This sequence encodes CAWGDQGVYTEAFF.

The chain is built from TRBV30 and TRBJ2-2; 14 nucleotides agree with TRBD2. Trimming removed 3 bases from V and 5 bases from J; junction bases left unmatched: 2. CDR3 size: 15 residues. Germline V CDR1 and CDR2: GTSNPN, SVGIG (reference sequence). The CDR3 nucleotides are TGTGCCTGGAGGGGACTAGCGGGAGCTACCGGGGAGCTGTTTTTT. It specifies CAWRGLAGATGELFF. Drawing the rest from reference TRBV30 and TRBJ2-2, the complete variable domain is SQTIHQWPATLVQPVGSPLSLECTVEGTSNPNLYWYRQAAGRGLQLLFYSVGIGQISSEVPQNLSASRPQDRQFILSSKKLLLSDSGFYLCAWRGLAGATGELFFGEGSRLTVL.

The chain combines TRBV2 with TRBJ2-3; D is uncertain. The CDR3 consists of 11 residues. Per germline, CDR1 SNHLY and CDR2 FYNNEI. Trimming removed 7 bases at V and 4 bases at J, with 6 bases between. The CDR3: CASTLADTQYF. DNA for the CDR3: TGTGCCAGCACTCTTGCAGATACGCAGTATTTT.

The chain combines TRBV27 with TRBJ2-7; D assignment may be TRBD1 or TRBD2 (6 bases each). The V and J ends lost 5 bases and 4 bases respectively, with 24 bases between them. Looked up from germline, CDR1 is MNHEY and CDR2 is SMNVEV (reference sequence). The CDR3 runs 17 residues. The CDR3 coding sequence is TGTGCCAGCAGTCTGCCCTCCTCGGGGGACAAAGTATACGAGCAGTACTTC. As protein: CASSLPSSGDKVYEQYF.

The genes are TRBV5-1 and TRBJ2-7; 7 bases align to TRBD1. CDR3 length equals 14 residues. In germline, CDR1 is SGHRS, CDR2 YFSETQ. V shed 4 bases, J shed 2 bases, and the junction held 6 bases outside the gene matches. The CDR3 region is CASSTGQAPYEQYF. As DNA, the CDR3 is TGCGCCAGCAGCACCGGACAGGCTCCCTACGAGCAGTACTTC.

The chain carries TRBV21-1 and TRBJ1-5. TRBV21-1 is a known pseudogene. The CDR3 covers 16 residues. The CDR3: CASSKGRRVRDQPQHF. The CDR3, as DNA: TGTGCCAGCAGCAAAGGGAGGAGGGTAAGGGACCAGCCCCAGCATTTT.

The chain uses TRBV7-2 and TRBJ2-1; D call uncertain. Per the germline V gene, CDR1 is SGHTA and CDR2 is FQGNSA. V gave up 5 bases and J gave up 2 bases, with 10 bases separating them. The CDR3 is 14 residues long. CDR3 nucleotide sequence: TGTGCCAGCAGCCGTCAGGTTACCTACAATGAGCAGTTCTTC. Translation: CASSRQVTYNEQFF. The full variable domain, completed using reference TRBV7-2 and TRBJ2-1, is GAGVSQSPSNKVTEKGKDVELRCDPISGHTALYWYRQSLGQGLEFLIYFQGNSAPDKSGLPSDRFSAERTGGSVSTLTIQRTQQEDSAVYLCASSRQVTYNEQFFGPGTRLTVL.

This chain uses TRBV6-5 with TRBJ1-2; D may be TRBD1 (5 bases). Germline V gene sequence: CDR1 MNHEY, CDR2 SVGAGI. Trimming removed 0 bases from V and 5 bases from J, with 13 bases in between. The CDR3 length is 15 residues. This CDR3 is CASSYSSTGAYGYTF. DNA of the CDR3: TGTGCCAGCAGTTACTCGTCTACAGGCGCGTATGGCTACACCTTC.

The V call is TRBV6-6, the J call TRBJ2-7; 8 bases map to TRBD2. The V and J ends lost 7 bases and 7 bases, in that order; junction bases with no gene match: 15. CDR3 length: 15 residues. Per germline, CDR1 MNHNY and CDR2 SVGAGI (reference sequence). The CDR3 DNA is TGTGCCAGCACCCTGTACGGACTAGCAGGCTCGGAGCAGTACTTC. Translated, it gives CASTLYGLAGSEQYF.

The rearrangement joins TRBV2 to TRBJ1-1, with D tentatively TRBD1 (6 bases). There are 12 residues in the CDR3. The germline CDR1 and CDR2 sequences are SNHLY and FYNNEI. V was cut by 6 bases and J by 4 bases, with 9 bases left in between. The CDR3: CASRGAGTEAFF. The CDR3 bases are TGTGCCAGCAGGGGGGCGGGCACTGAAGCTTTCTTT.

Note on this clone: Other nucleotide sequences in the sample specify the same CDR3. The chain recombines TRBV4-1 with TRBJ2-3; TRBD2 agrees at 9 bases. V lost 1 base to trimming and J lost 1 base; unmatched junction nucleotides: 3. Germline loops: CDR1 MGHRA, CDR2 YSYEKL. This CDR3 has 16 amino acids. The CDR3 nucleotides read TGCGCCAGCAGCCAAGGGGCTAGCGGGGGCACAGATACGCAGTATTTT. Translation gives CASSQGASGGTDTQYF.

A word on this clone: Other nucleotide sequences in the sample specify the same CDR3. The chain has TRBV5-1 and TRBJ1-3, with unresolved D. V was pared by 0 bases and J by 4 bases, with 11 bases between. Germline V gives CDR1 SGHRS, CDR2 YFSETQ. The CDR3 is made up of 15 amino acids. CDR3 amino acids: CASSLALGAGNTIYF. DNA for the CDR3: TGCGCCAGCAGCTTGGCCTTAGGCGCGGGAAACACCATATATTTT.

V and J are TRBV6-1 and TRBJ2-7; D is perhaps TRBD2 (5 bases). V was cut by 4 bases and J by 0 bases, with 19 bases left in between. This CDR3 has 17 residues. Germline CDR1 is MNHNS and CDR2 is SASEGT. CDR3 DNA: TGTGCCAGCAGTGCACAGCCCGGGAAGAGGGCCTCCTACGAGCAGTACTTC. This sequence encodes CASSAQPGKRASYEQYF.

The rearrangement joins TRBV4-1 to TRBJ1-1; D is ambiguous. Germline CDR1 MGHRA, CDR2 YSYEKL. This CDR3 has 14 amino acids. Trimming stripped 4 bases from V and 3 bases from J, with 12 bases between. CDR3 nucleotides: TGCGCCAGCAGCCCAGTGCAGAGGCACACTGAAGCTTTCTTT. Encoded protein: CASSPVQRHTEAFF.

V usage is TRBV7-2 and J usage is TRBJ2-7; 14 nucleotides line up with TRBD2. Germline V gene sequence: CDR1 SGHTA, CDR2 FQGNSA. The CDR3 runs to 19 residues. Trimming at V came to 5 bases and at J to 2 bases, leaving 14 bases not matched to a gene. This chain's CDR3 is CASSPTGLAGGIGTYEQYF. Written as DNA, the CDR3 is TGTGCCAGCAGCCCCACTGGACTAGCGGGAGGTATAGGGACCTACGAGCAGTACTTC.

Notes on this clone: Other nucleotide sequences from this sample produce the same CDR3. This rearrangement joins TRBV6-6 to TRBJ2-5; D is unclear. The CDR3 spans 11 residues. Germline CDR1 MNHNY, CDR2 SVGAGI (reference sequence). V was trimmed by 4 bases and J by 4 bases, leaving 4 bases between them. The CDR3 spells CASSLRETQYF. Here the CDR3 DNA reads TGTGCCAGCAGTTTAAGAGAGACCCAGTACTTC.

V is TRBV28 and J is TRBJ1-2, with 9 nucleotides matching TRBD1. V lost 6 bases to trimming and J lost 4 bases; unmatched junction nucleotides: 12. Germline V CDR1 and CDR2: MDHEN, SYDVKM. The CDR3 covers 16 residues. The CDR3 here is CASSLYDRGDGYGYTF. In DNA, the CDR3 is TGTGCCAGCAGCCTATACGACAGGGGGGACGGCTATGGCTACACCTTC.

This chain links TRBV10-3 with TRBJ2-1; D gene ambiguous. The CDR3 has 16 amino acids. The germline V gene encodes CDR1 ENHRY and CDR2 SYGVKD. Trimming removed 0 bases at V and 0 bases at J, with 9 bases between. Here the CDR3 DNA reads TGTGCCATCAGTGAGTCCGAGGACCACTCCTACAATGAGCAGTTCTTC. Its protein is CAISESEDHSYNEQFF.

The V call is TRBV28, the J call TRBJ2-7; 7 bases match TRBD1. Trimming at V came to 6 bases and at J to 2 bases, leaving 10 bases not matched to a gene. This CDR3 has 15 amino acids. In germline, CDR1 is MDHEN, CDR2 SYDVKM. CDR3 sequence: CASRTLERGPYEQYF. The CDR3 nucleotides are TGTGCCAGCAGAACCTTAGAGAGGGGGCCCTACGAGCAGTACTTC.

This sequence joins TRBV7-9 and TRBJ2-1, with D maybe TRBD1 (7 bases). This CDR3 has 19 residues. V lost 2 bases, J lost 10 bases, and 30 bases lay in between. Germline V lookup: CDR1 SEHNR, CDR2 FQNEAQ (reference sequence). The CDR3 loop is CASSLSSRGYRDRVSEQFF. DNA for the CDR3: TGTGCCAGCAGCTTATCGTCTCGGGGGTATCGAGACAGGGTTAGCGAGCAGTTCTTC.

This chain links TRBV7-9 with TRBJ1-2; possible D gene TRBD1, 5 bases. CDR1 is SEHNR, CDR2 FQNEAQ, per germline (reference sequence). V shed 5 bases and J shed 0 bases, with 7 bases lying between them. The CDR3 totals 13 residues. DNA of the CDR3: TGTGCCAGCAGCCGGACACCTAACTATGGCTACACCTTC. Its translation is CASSRTPNYGYTF. The full variable domain, its missing parts supplied by reference TRBV7-9 and TRBJ1-2, is DTGVSQNPRHKITKRGQNVTFRCDPISEHNRLYWYRQTLGQGPEFLTYFQNEAQLEKSRLLSDRFSAERPKGSFSTLEIQRTEQGDSAMYLCASSRTPNYGYTFGSGTRLTVV.

The rearrangement joins TRBV27 to TRBJ2-2, with 9 positions matching TRBD1. After removal of 1 base from V and 3 bases from J, the junction contained 6 bases not matched to a gene. The CDR3 loop spans 17 amino acids. Germline values: CDR1 MNHEY, CDR2 SMNVEV (reference sequence). The CDR3 nucleotides read TGTGCCAGCAGTTTATTTGGGGACAGGGCTGACACCGGGGAGCTGTTTTTT. This encodes CASSLFGDRADTGELFF.